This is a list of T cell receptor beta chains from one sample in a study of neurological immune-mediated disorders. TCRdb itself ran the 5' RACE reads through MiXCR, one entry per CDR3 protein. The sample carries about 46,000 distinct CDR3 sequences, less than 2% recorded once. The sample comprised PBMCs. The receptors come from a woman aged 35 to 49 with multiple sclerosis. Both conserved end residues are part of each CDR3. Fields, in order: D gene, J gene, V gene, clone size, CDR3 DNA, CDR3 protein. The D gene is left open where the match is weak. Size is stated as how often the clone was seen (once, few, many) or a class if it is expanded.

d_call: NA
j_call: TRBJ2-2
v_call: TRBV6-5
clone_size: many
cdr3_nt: TGTGCCAGCAGTTACTCACCCAGGGGAGTGAGGGAGCTGTTTTTT
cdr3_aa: CASSYSPRGVRELFF

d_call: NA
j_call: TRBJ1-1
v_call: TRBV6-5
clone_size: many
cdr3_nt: TGTGCCAGCAGTTACTTCGGGGGTAGAGGAGCTTTCTTT
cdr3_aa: CASSYFGGRGAFF

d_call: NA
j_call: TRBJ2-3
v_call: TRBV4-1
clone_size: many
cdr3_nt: TGCGCCAGCAGCCAAGCCGGCAGTCGGACAGATACGCAGTATTTT
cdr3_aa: CASSQAGSRTDTQYF

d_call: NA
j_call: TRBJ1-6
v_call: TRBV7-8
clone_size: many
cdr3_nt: TGTGCCAGCAGCTTAGTAGAAGGATCACCCCTCCACTTT
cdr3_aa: CASSLVEGSPLHF

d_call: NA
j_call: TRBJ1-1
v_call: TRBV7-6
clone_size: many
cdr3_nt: TGTGCCAGCAGCTTACAGGGGTACACTGAAGCTTTCTTT
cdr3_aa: CASSLQGYTEAFF

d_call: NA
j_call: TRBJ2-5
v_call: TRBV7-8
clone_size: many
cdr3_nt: TGTGCCAGCAGCCCACAGGGTTTTTGGGAGACCCAGTACTTC
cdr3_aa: CASSPQGFWETQYF

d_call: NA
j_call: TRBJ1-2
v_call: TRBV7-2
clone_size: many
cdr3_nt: TGTGCCAGCAGCTACGACAGGAACTATGGCTACACCTTC
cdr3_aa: CASSYDRNYGYTF

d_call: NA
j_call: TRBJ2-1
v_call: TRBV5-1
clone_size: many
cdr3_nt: TGCGCCACCGCCGGGACAAGCTCCTACAATGAGCAGTTCTTC
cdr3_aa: CATAGTSSYNEQFF

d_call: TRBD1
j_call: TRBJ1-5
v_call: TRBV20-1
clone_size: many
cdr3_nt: TGCAGTGCGTCGACAGGGATGGGCAATCAGCCCCAGCATTTT
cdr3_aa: CSASTGMGNQPQHF

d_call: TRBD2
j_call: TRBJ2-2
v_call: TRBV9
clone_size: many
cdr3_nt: TGTGCCAGCAGCGTGCCTAGCGGGGGACCCGCCGGGGAGCTGTTTTTT
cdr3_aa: CASSVPSGGPAGELFF

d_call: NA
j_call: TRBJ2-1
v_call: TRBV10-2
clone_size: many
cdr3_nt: TGCGCCAGCAGTGACCCCAGCGGCTATAGCTCCTACAATGAGCAGTTCTTC
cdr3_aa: CASSDPSGYSSYNEQFF

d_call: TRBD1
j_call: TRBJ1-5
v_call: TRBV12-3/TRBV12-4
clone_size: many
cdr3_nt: TGTGCCAGCTCCTCCAGGGGGATCGGCAATCAGCCCCAGCATTTT
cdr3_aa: CASSSRGIGNQPQHF

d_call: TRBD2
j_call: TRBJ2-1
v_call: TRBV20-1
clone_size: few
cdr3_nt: TGCAGTGCTCCGACTAGCGGGGGGGTGAGGAATGAGCAGTTCTTC
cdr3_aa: CSAPTSGGVRNEQFF

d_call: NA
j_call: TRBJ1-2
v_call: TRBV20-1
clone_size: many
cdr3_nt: TGCAGTGCTAGAAAGGGGTTATTATATGGCTACACCTTC
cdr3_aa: CSARKGLLYGYTF

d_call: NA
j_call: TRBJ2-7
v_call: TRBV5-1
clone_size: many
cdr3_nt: TGCGCCAGCAGCTTGGCGACGGGGAGCTCCTACGAGCAGTACTTC
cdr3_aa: CASSLATGSSYEQYF

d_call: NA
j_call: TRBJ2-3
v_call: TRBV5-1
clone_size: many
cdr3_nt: TGCGCCAGCGGCGATTCTCCAGATACGCAGTATTTT
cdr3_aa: CASGDSPDTQYF

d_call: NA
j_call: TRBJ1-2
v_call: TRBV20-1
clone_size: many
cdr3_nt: TGCAGTGCTAGGGACCGGGACAAGGGTGGCTACACCTTC
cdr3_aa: CSARDRDKGGYTF